This record looks at one TCR beta chain sequence and its context. As yet, its antigen is unknown. Being one base from a much bigger clone, this may be a read error. PCR was run on genomic DNA. A primer set of 30 forward and 13 reverse primers amplified the CDR3. TCRdb reprocessed the multiplex PCR reads via MiXCR and lists one record per CDR3 protein. The data show 250,000 to 300,000 distinct CDR3 sequences, roughly 44% seen once. This entry belongs to a study of type 1 and type 2 diabetes patients. Overall study results and limits: Highly-expanded CD4+ clones were few in type 2 diabetes, median one, nearly 4% of reads.

CDR1 and CDR2 from the germline V gene are WNHNN and SYGVQD (reference sequence). V shed 8 bases, J shed 3 bases, and the junction held 20 bases outside the gene matches. This CDR3 comprises 18 residues. Each participant gave approximately 9.6 milliliters of peripheral blood. The clonotype comes from a man between 18 and 35 years old with type 2 diabetes. Sample: peripheral blood mononuclear cells (PBMCs). This chain links TRBV10-1 with TRBJ1-1; 8 bases map to TRBD1. The CDR3 loop reads CASVLIGRQGSGDTEAFF. The DNA of the CDR3 is TGCGCCAGCGTCCTAATTGGGCGACAGGGGAGCGGGGACACTGAAGCTTTCTTT.